Listed below are T cell receptor beta chains from one sample, sequenced in a study of radiation and T cells in renal cell carcinoma. Repertoires were generated with immunoSEQ multiplex PCR, while TCRdb's copy carries only in-frame clones and drops some. The data contain just over 95,000 clones, 70% to 90% of them singletons. The starting material was blood, obtained from a patient whose treatment included radiotherapy and nephrectomy. The receptor source for this set is a man aged 50 to 59 with renal cell carcinoma. Both conserved end residues are part of each CDR3. Each record gives: V gene, clone size, J gene, D gene, CDR3 DNA, CDR3 protein. D genes are given only for firm matches. Some rows have no size entry. The others give once, few or many, or a class for an expanded clone.

TRBV5-5,-,TRBJ2-1,-,TGTGCCAGCAGCCCTTATCAGGGCCCCTGGTTCTTC,CASSPYQGPWFF
TRBV27,-,TRBJ2-7,-,TGTGCCAGCATGAGCGCGGGCTACCAATACGAGCAGTACTTC,CASMSAGYQYEQYF
TRBV18,-,TRBJ2-3,-,TGTGCCAGCTCGTTGGGCGGGTCTAGCACAGATACGCAGTATTTT,CASSLGGSSTDTQYF
TRBV18,once,TRBJ2-3,-,TGTGCCAGCTCACCTCTCGTCGGGAGCACAGATACGCAGTATTTT,CASSPLVGSTDTQYF
TRBV15,-,TRBJ1-2,-,TGTGCCACCAGCAGAGATCTGGAGGATCGCACCTTC,CATSRDLEDRTF
TRBV19,-,TRBJ1-2,-,TGTGCCAGCCAGCCAGCGGGCTCCTATGGCTACACCTTC,CASQPAGSYGYTF
TRBV6-5,once,TRBJ2-7,-,TGTGCCAGCAGTTACTCGATGTCAAGGACCTACGAGCAGTACTTC,CASSYSMSRTYEQYF
TRBV6-6,-,TRBJ1-1,-,TGTGCCAGCAGTAAAACCCAATCGGGACTAAGAGCTTTCTTT,CASSKTQSGLRAFF
TRBV30,-,TRBJ1-1,-,TGTGCCTGGAGTGTACCTTTTGCAGTCTACACTGAAGCTTTCTTT,CAWSVPFAVYTEAFF
TRBV5-1,-,TRBJ2-7,TRBD1,TGCGCCAGCAGCTTCGATCAACCCGGACAGGGCCGAACCTTTTTC,CASSFDQPGQGRTFF
TRBV14,-,TRBJ1-1,-,TGTGCCAGCAGCCATGGCCTCGGGAACACTGAAGCTTTCTTT,CASSHGLGNTEAFF
TRBV5-1,-,TRBJ1-4,-,TGCGCCAGCAGCCCGGATTCAAAGGGAGGTGAAAAACTGTTTTTT,CASSPDSKGGEKLFF
TRBV4-3,-,TRBJ2-2,-,TGCGCCAGCAGCCAATCGGGACTTCCGAACACCGGGGAGCTGTTTTTT,CASSQSGLPNTGELFF
TRBV5-1,-,TRBJ1-1,TRBD1,TGCGCCAGCAGCTTGACAGGGGCCACTGAAGCTTTCTTT,CASSLTGATEAFF
TRBV7-3,-,TRBJ2-2,-,TGTGCCAGCAGCTTAGCCGGACCTAACACCGGGGAGCTGTTTTTT,CASSLAGPNTGELFF
TRBV6-1,-,TRBJ1-5,-,TGTGCCAGCAGTGAAAATGCGGGAAATCAGCCCCAGCATTTT,CASSENAGNQPQHF
TRBV29-1,few,TRBJ1-1,TRBD1,TGCAGCGTTGAAAGACAGGGCAGACCAAGCACTGAAGCTTTCTTT,CSVERQGRPSTEAFF
TRBV9,once,TRBJ2-2,-,TGTGCCAGCAGCGTGACAGGGAACACCGGGGAGCTGTTTTTT,CASSVTGNTGELFF
TRBV9,-,TRBJ1-1,-,TGTGCCAGCAGCGTAGTTTTTGGGGGCACTGAAGCTTTCTTT,CASSVVFGGTEAFF
TRBV5-1,-,TRBJ2-1,TRBD2,TGCGCCAGCAACCCTAGCGGGGGAAACTCCTACAATGAGCAGTTCTTC,CASNPSGGNSYNEQFF
TRBV9,-,TRBJ2-1,-,TGTGCCAGCAGCGTAGGAGTGGTAGGATACAATGAGCAGTTCTTC,CASSVGVVGYNEQFF
TRBV27,-,TRBJ2-3,-,TGTGCCAGCAGCTCCTGGGGGGCTGATACGCAGTATTTT,CASSSWGADTQYF
TRBV4-1,-,TRBJ2-7,-,TGCGCCAGCAGCCCCTGGGGGGAGGCGTTACCCTACGAGCAGTACTTC,CASSPWGEALPYEQYF
TRBV9,-,TRBJ2-7,TRBD1,TGTGCCAGCAGCGTCGGGACAGTGCCCTTGGAGCAGTACTTC,CASSVGTVPLEQYF
TRBV27,-,TRBJ1-2,-,TGTGCCAGCAGTTTTACGTCACCCTCCAAGGGTTATGGCTACACCTTC,CASSFTSPSKGYGYTF
TRBV5-1,-,TRBJ1-5,-,TGCGCCAGCAGACCGGACGGATACGACCAGCCCCAGCATTTT,CASRPDGYDQPQHF
TRBV10-2,-,TRBJ2-7,TRBD2,TGCGCCAGCAGGGGGTTGGCGGGGGACTACGAGCAGTACTTC,CASRGLAGDYEQYF
TRBV5-5,-,TRBJ2-6,TRBD1,TGTGCCAGCAGCTTAGGGGGCGGGGCCAACGTCCTGACTTTC,CASSLGGGANVLTF
TRBV5-5,-,TRBJ2-7,-,TGTGCCAGCAGCGTGAACTACGAGCAGTACTTC,CASSVNYEQYF
TRBV5-4,-,TRBJ2-5,TRBD2,TGTGCCAGCAGCGGGTGGCCTAGCGGGGGACAAGAGACCCAGTACTTC,CASSGWPSGGQETQYF
TRBV2,-,TRBJ2-2,-,TGTGCCAGCAGTGCGATGGGCACCGGGGAGCTGTTTTTT,CASSAMGTGELFF
TRBV7-6,-,TRBJ2-7,TRBD1,TGTGCCAGCAGCTCACAGACAGGGGCACACAACGAGCAGTACTTC,CASSSQTGAHNEQYF
TRBV7-6,few,TRBJ1-4,TRBD1,TGTGCCAGCAGCTTATGGGGACAGGGGAATGAAAAACTGTTTTTT,CASSLWGQGNEKLFF
TRBV7-3,-,TRBJ2-3,-,TGTGCCAGCAGCTTAGACGGGAGAATTAGCGATACGCAGTATTTT,CASSLDGRISDTQYF
TRBV9,-,TRBJ2-2,TRBD1,TGTGCCAGCAGCGGGAGACAGGGCCTCAACTTATACACCGGGGAGCTGTTTTTT,CASSGRQGLNLYTGELFF
TRBV27,once,TRBJ1-1,TRBD1,TGTGCCAGCAGTCCCGGGAAAGGGGGCCTGAACACTGAAGCTTTCTTT,CASSPGKGGLNTEAFF
TRBV7-9,-,TRBJ2-2,TRBD2,TGTGCCAGCAGCGACGGACTAGCGCCGAACACCGGGGAGCTGTTTTTT,CASSDGLAPNTGELFF
TRBV7-6,-,TRBJ2-1,TRBD1,TGTGCCAGCAGCGCGGGACAGGTACTCTTCAATGAGCAGTTCTTC,CASSAGQVLFNEQFF
TRBV10-1,-,TRBJ1-3,-,TGCGCCAGCAGTGAGTGTCGTCGAGGGGGCTCTGGAAACACCATATATTTT,CASSECRRGGSGNTIYF
TRBV19,-,TRBJ1-2,-,TGTGCCAGTAGTATAGAAGTCAGTAACTATGGCTACACCTTC,CASSIEVSNYGYTF
TRBV4-3,-,TRBJ2-1,-,TGCGCCAGCAGCCCCTGGGGCGCGGAGGGGTCCTACAATGAGCAGTTCTTC,CASSPWGAEGSYNEQFF
TRBV11-2,-,TRBJ2-1,-,TGTGCCAGCAGAGCAGCCGGGTTTTACAATGAGCAGTTCTTC,CASRAAGFYNEQFF
TRBV5-1,-,TRBJ2-2,TRBD2,TGCGCCAGCAGCTACGGGGGGATCGCCGGGGAGCTGTTTTTT,CASSYGGIAGELFF
TRBV9,-,TRBJ2-5,-,TGTGCCAGCAGCGGGACACACCAAGAGACCCAGTACTTC,CASSGTHQETQYF
TRBV5-1,-,TRBJ1-2,-,TGCGCCAGCAGCTTGGCGGATAACAAATATGGCTACACCTTC,CASSLADNKYGYTF
TRBV4-3,-,TRBJ2-2,-,TGCGCCAGCAGCGACACCTCAGGGCCCGGGGAGCTGTTTTTT,CASSDTSGPGELFF
TRBV27,-,TRBJ2-7,-,TGTGCCAGCAGTGGGGACTCTCACTACGAGCAGTACTTC,CASSGDSHYEQYF
TRBV6-5,-,TRBJ1-4,TRBD1,TGTGCCAGCAGACCGGGACAGCTTCATAATGAAAAACTGTTTTTT,CASRPGQLHNEKLFF
TRBV19,-,TRBJ2-7,-,TGTGCCAGTAGTATAGGTCTGACTGAGGGTTACGAGCAGTACTTC,CASSIGLTEGYEQYF
TRBV18,-,TRBJ2-3,TRBD2,TGTGCCAGCTCCGGACTAGCGGGGGGGCGTACAGATACGCAGTATTTT,CASSGLAGGRTDTQYF
TRBV5-1,-,TRBJ2-3,-,TGCGCCAGCAGCTTAGGGAGGGGGGAGGATACGCAGTATTTT,CASSLGRGEDTQYF
TRBV7-9,-,TRBJ2-3,-,TGTGCCAGCAGCCTGCCCCGGGGGACGCAGTATTTT,CASSLPRGTQYF
TRBV19,-,TRBJ1-2,-,TGTGCCAGTAGGACAGGAAGGGGGAACTATGGCTACACCTTC,CASRTGRGNYGYTF
TRBV2,-,TRBJ2-5,TRBD2,TGTGCCAGCCTGTCCTTACTAGCGGGGGGGTCGGCATTTCAGACCCAGTACTTC,CASLSLLAGGSAFQTQYF
TRBV5-1,-,TRBJ1-2,TRBD1,TGCGCCAGCAGCCAGGGGACAGCTGGCTACACCTTC,CASSQGTAGYTF
TRBV19,once,TRBJ2-5,TRBD1,TGTGCCAGTAGAGGGACAGACCTGGCATTAGAGACCCAGTACTTC,CASRGTDLALETQYF
TRBV30,few,TRBJ2-3,-,TGTGCCTGGAGTGGTGGGGGGGGCCTTTCAGATACGCAGTATTTT,CAWSGGGGLSDTQYF
TRBV7-2,-,TRBJ2-5,-,TGTGCCAGCAGCTTAGTAACGGGGACTCAAGAGACCCAGTACTTC,CASSLVTGTQETQYF
TRBV9,-,TRBJ2-1,-,TGTGCCAGCAGCGCCAGGCCCTCCAATGAGCAGTTCTTC,CASSARPSNEQFF